These 22 T cell receptor beta chains share one sample of origin, sequenced in a study of blood T cell repertoires in COVID-19. Repertoires were generated with immunoSEQ multiplex PCR, while TCRdb's copy carries only in-frame clones and drops some. The table records about 370,000 clones, around 90% of them present only once. What was sequenced was peripheral blood. The source is a woman between 25 and 40 years old with COVID-19, enrolled during active disease.

The chain recombines TRBV2 with TRBJ1-5, with a possible D match to TRBD1 (5 bases). CDR1 is SNHLY and CDR2 is FYNNEI in the germline V gene. The ends were cut back, 7 bases at V and 1 base at J, with 11 bases in the middle. The CDR3 is 14 residues long. The CDR3 sequence: CASNGGVSNQPQHF. The CDR3, as DNA: TGTGCCAGCAACGGGGGAGTAAGCAATCAGCCCCAGCATTTT. The variable domain in full, with the rest retrieved from reference TRBV2 and TRBJ1-5, is EPEVTQTPSHQVTQMGQEVILRCVPISNHLYFYWYRQILGQKVEFLVSFYNNEISEKSEIFDDQFSVERPDGSNFTLKIRSTKLEDSAMYFCASNGGVSNQPQHFGDGTRLSIL.

This chain joins TRBV7-6 and TRBJ2-1, with 10 bases aligning to TRBD2. V shed 3 bases and J 4 bases; nucleotides not matched to a gene: 3. The CDR3 runs 15 residues. Germline CDR1 reads SGHVS; CDR2 reads FNYEAQ. The CDR3 sequence is CASSFSGGKYNEQFF. The CDR3 DNA reads TGTGCCAGCAGCTTTAGCGGGGGGAAGTACAATGAGCAGTTCTTC.

V usage is TRBV7-8 and J usage is TRBJ2-2; 7 nucleotides align to TRBD1. The germline V gene has CDR1 SGHVS and CDR2 FQNEAQ. Trimming at V came to 3 bases and at J to 0 bases, leaving 1 base not matched to a gene. CDR3 length equals 15 residues. The CDR3 nucleotides read TGTGCCAGCAGCTTGGACAGGACGAACACCGGGGAGCTGTTTTTT. Translated, it gives CASSLDRTNTGELFF.

This chain connects TRBV7-2 to TRBJ1-2; 9 positions agree with TRBD1. Germline V gives CDR1 SGHTA, CDR2 FQGNSA. Trimming cost V 3 bases and J 3 bases; bases outside gene matches: 5. The CDR3 is 15 amino acids. The CDR3: CASSLWDRAYYGYTF. The DNA of the CDR3 is TGTGCCAGCAGCTTGTGGGACAGGGCCTACTATGGCTACACCTTC.

CDR3 residues: CSAGSRVDQPQHF. The CDR3 DNA reads TGCAGCGCCGGGAGCAGGGTAGACCAGCCCCAGCATTTT. The chain links TRBV29-1 to TRBJ1-5, with a weak D call TRBD1 (5 bases). CDR1 is SQVTM and CDR2 is ANQGSEA in the germline V gene. V was shortened by 7 bases and J by 7 bases, with 17 bases between the two germline ends. This CDR3 has 13 amino acids.

CDR3 loop: CSVGVSGSPDTQYF. The CDR3 coding sequence is TGCAGCGTTGGTGTTAGCGGGAGTCCGGATACGCAGTATTTT. J is TRBJ2-3 and V is TRBV29-1, with 9 bases lining up with TRBD2. CDR3 length equals 14 residues. The trim removed 4 bases at V and 6 bases at J, leaving 8 bases unmatched. The germline V gene encodes CDR1 SQVTM and CDR2 ANQGSEA.

The count of this clone is one. This chain's CDR3 is CATSDAGTDPYEQYF. The CDR3 coding sequence is TGTGCCACCAGTGATGCCGGGACAGACCCCTACGAGCAGTACTTC. The chain recombines TRBV24-1 with TRBJ2-7; 7 bases fit TRBD1. The germline CDR1 and CDR2 sequences are KGHDR and SFDVKD. Losses at the gene ends were 3 bases for V and 2 bases for J; bases not matched to a gene: 6. This CDR3 region has 15 residues.

V usage is TRBV30 and J usage is TRBJ1-1, with 10 nucleotides matching TRBD1. CDR3 length equals 14 residues. CDR1 is GTSNPN and CDR2 is SVGIG in the germline V gene (reference sequence). The V segment lost 5 bases and the J segment 3 bases; nucleotides outside the gene matches: 6. CDR3 DNA: TGTGCCTGGGGACAGGGGGAAGTGGACACTGAAGCTTTCTTT. This codes for CAWGQGEVDTEAFF.

This chain uses TRBV29-1 with TRBJ2-2; 7 bases are a match to TRBD1. Germline CDR1 reads SQVTM; CDR2 reads ANQGSEA. The CDR3 length is 13 residues. Losses at the gene ends were 7 bases for V and 2 bases for J; bases not matched to a gene: 4. The CDR3 nucleotides are TGCAGCGGCAGACAGGGAAACACCGGGGAGCTGTTTTTT. Amino acids: CSGRQGNTGELFF.

V and J are TRBV6-5 and TRBJ2-3; D unclear. The CDR3 length is 10 residues. V shed 10 bases and J shed 2 bases, with 4 bases lying between them. The V gene's germline CDR1 is MNHEY and CDR2 SVGAGI. CDR3 DNA sequence: TGTGCCACCTACACAGATACGCAGTATTTT. Residues: CATYTDTQYF.

This chain uses TRBV18 with TRBJ1-5, with 9 bases that match TRBD1. CDR3 size: 14 residues. Germline V gene data show CDR1 as KGHSH and CDR2 as LQKENI. V dropped 2 bases and J dropped 6; count of bases not matched to a gene: 2. CDR3 residues: CASSPETGGQPQHF. The CDR3 DNA follows: TGTGCCAGCTCACCAGAGACAGGGGGTCAGCCCCAGCATTTT.

This clone appeared once. The chain carries TRBV20-1 and TRBJ2-1, with 11 nucleotides matching TRBD2. V was pared by 3 bases and J by 4 bases, with 20 bases of the junction left unmatched. CDR1 is DFQATT and CDR2 is SNEGSKA in the germline V gene (reference sequence). The CDR3 loop spans 20 amino acids. The CDR3 nucleotides read TGCAGTGCTAGTAGGTGGTCGGGGCTAGCGGGAGGTCGGGTTTACAATGAGCAGTTCTTC. Its translation is CSASRWSGLAGGRVYNEQFF.

The CDR3 region is CASSQGWATTDTQYF. The CDR3 coding sequence is TGCGCCAGCAGCCAAGGATGGGCTACGACAGATACGCAGTATTTT. The V and J genes are TRBV4-3 and TRBJ2-3, with unresolved D. This CDR3 is 15 amino acids long. Looked up from germline, CDR1 is LGHNA and CDR2 is YSLEER. Trimming cost V 1 base and J 3 bases, with 11 bases left between them.

The chain links TRBV19 to TRBJ1-5, with 7 bases matching TRBD1. CDR3 length: 15 residues. J lost 5 bases, V lost 4 bases, and 8 bases had no gene match. Germline V lookup: CDR1 LNHDA, CDR2 SQIVND (reference sequence). The CDR3 DNA reads TGTGCCAGTAGTACCGCTACAGGGGAGGATCAGCCCCAGCATTTT. Translation: CASSTATGEDQPQHF.

The V and J genes are TRBV28 and TRBJ1-1; D is ambiguous. CDR1 MDHEN and CDR2 SYDVKM come from the germline V gene. This CDR3 comprises 12 residues. Trimming shortened V by 6 bases and J by 9 bases, and 14 bases separated the two germline ends. In nucleotides, the CDR3 is TGTGCCAGCAGGGGAGGCGGGGATAAAGCTTTCTTT. Its protein product is CASRGGGDKAFF.

This chain joins TRBV7-8 and TRBJ2-1, with 9 bases lining up with TRBD2. Trimming took 5 bases from V and 8 from J; bases not matched to a gene: 19. The CDR3 is 18 amino acids. Germline lookup yields CDR1 SGHVS and CDR2 FQNEAQ. CDR3 region: CASSLLAGEGVRVDEQFF. CDR3 nucleotides: TGTGCCAGCAGCCTCTTAGCGGGAGAGGGGGTTCGGGTTGATGAGCAGTTCTTC.

This clone has just one count. The J gene is TRBJ2-3, the V gene TRBV9, with 8 positions matching TRBD2. V trimming: 0 bases; J trimming: 4 bases; junction bases outside the gene matches: 10. Germline V lookup: CDR1 SGDLS, CDR2 YYNGEE. This CDR3 has 17 amino acids. CDR3 residues: CASSVGGASGWADTQYF. The CDR3 DNA follows: TGTGCCAGCAGCGTAGGAGGGGCTAGCGGGTGGGCAGATACGCAGTATTTT. Full variable domain (missing parts from reference TRBV9 and TRBJ2-3): DSGVTQTPKHLITATGQRVTLRCSPRSGDLSVYWYQQSLDQGLQFLIQYYNGEERAKGNILERFSAQQFPDLHSELNLSSLELGDSALYFCASSVGGASGWADTQYFGPGTRLTVL.

This chain joins TRBV3-1 (or the pseudogene TRBV3-2) and TRBJ2-1; 7 positions agree with TRBD2. The CDR3 loop spans 16 amino acids. Germline V lookup: CDR1 LGHDT, CDR2 YNNKEL (reference sequence). V shed 0 bases and J 4 bases; nucleotides not matched to a gene: 6. Here the CDR3 reads CASSQEGRGSYNEQFF. The CDR3 DNA is TGTGCCAGCAGCCAAGAAGGGCGCGGGAGTTACAATGAGCAGTTCTTC.

V usage is TRBV5-1 and J usage is TRBJ1-4, with D unresolved. This CDR3 has 15 amino acids. Germline assignment: CDR1 SGHRS and CDR2 YFSETQ. The ends were cut back, 4 bases at V and 0 bases at J, with 10 bases in the middle. The chain's CDR3 is CASSPNTATNEKLFF. The CDR3 DNA follows: TGCGCCAGCAGCCCTAACACAGCAACTAATGAAAAACTGTTTTTT.

This chain uses TRBV5-4 with TRBJ1-2; D may be TRBD1 (5 bases). This CDR3 has 15 amino acids. From germline, CDR1 is SGHNT and CDR2 YYREEE (reference sequence). The V and J ends lost 0 bases and 4 bases respectively, with 13 bases between them. CDR3 amino acids: CASSLAGGSGYGYTF. CDR3 in DNA: TGTGCCAGCAGCTTGGCTGGGGGGTCGGGCTATGGCTACACCTTC.

The chain links TRBV9 to TRBJ1-6; D is undetermined. CDR1 is SGDLS, CDR2 YYNGEE, per germline. Trimming pared 3 bases from V and 0 bases from J, leaving 22 bases between. The length of the CDR3 is 20 residues. CDR3 DNA sequence: TGTGCCAGCAGCGCCGGTTTAAACCTAAAGTTGAGCTCCTATAATTCACCCCTCCACTTT. Its protein is CASSAGLNLKLSSYNSPLHF.

The chain is built from TRBV15 and TRBJ1-4; D is uncertain. This CDR3 has 14 amino acids. Per the germline V gene, CDR1 is LNHNV and CDR2 is YYDKDF (reference sequence). The ends were cut back, 2 bases at V and 8 bases at J, with 12 bases in the middle. CDR3 loop: CATSRRPLEEKLFF. The CDR3 DNA sequence: TGTGCCACCAGCAGAAGACCCCTGGAGGAAAAACTGTTTTTT.